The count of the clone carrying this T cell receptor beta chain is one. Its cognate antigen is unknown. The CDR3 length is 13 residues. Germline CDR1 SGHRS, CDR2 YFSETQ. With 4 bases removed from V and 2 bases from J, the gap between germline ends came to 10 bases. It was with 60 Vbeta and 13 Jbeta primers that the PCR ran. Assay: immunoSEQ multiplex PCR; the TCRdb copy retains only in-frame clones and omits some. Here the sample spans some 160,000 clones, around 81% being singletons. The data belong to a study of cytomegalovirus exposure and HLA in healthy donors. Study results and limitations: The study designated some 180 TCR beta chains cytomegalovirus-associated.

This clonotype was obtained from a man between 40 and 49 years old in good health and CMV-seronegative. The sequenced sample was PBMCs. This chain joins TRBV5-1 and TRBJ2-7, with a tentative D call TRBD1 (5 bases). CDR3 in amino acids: CASSLQGPYEQYF. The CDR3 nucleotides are TGCGCCAGCAGCCTGCAGGGTCCCTACGAGCAGTACTTC.